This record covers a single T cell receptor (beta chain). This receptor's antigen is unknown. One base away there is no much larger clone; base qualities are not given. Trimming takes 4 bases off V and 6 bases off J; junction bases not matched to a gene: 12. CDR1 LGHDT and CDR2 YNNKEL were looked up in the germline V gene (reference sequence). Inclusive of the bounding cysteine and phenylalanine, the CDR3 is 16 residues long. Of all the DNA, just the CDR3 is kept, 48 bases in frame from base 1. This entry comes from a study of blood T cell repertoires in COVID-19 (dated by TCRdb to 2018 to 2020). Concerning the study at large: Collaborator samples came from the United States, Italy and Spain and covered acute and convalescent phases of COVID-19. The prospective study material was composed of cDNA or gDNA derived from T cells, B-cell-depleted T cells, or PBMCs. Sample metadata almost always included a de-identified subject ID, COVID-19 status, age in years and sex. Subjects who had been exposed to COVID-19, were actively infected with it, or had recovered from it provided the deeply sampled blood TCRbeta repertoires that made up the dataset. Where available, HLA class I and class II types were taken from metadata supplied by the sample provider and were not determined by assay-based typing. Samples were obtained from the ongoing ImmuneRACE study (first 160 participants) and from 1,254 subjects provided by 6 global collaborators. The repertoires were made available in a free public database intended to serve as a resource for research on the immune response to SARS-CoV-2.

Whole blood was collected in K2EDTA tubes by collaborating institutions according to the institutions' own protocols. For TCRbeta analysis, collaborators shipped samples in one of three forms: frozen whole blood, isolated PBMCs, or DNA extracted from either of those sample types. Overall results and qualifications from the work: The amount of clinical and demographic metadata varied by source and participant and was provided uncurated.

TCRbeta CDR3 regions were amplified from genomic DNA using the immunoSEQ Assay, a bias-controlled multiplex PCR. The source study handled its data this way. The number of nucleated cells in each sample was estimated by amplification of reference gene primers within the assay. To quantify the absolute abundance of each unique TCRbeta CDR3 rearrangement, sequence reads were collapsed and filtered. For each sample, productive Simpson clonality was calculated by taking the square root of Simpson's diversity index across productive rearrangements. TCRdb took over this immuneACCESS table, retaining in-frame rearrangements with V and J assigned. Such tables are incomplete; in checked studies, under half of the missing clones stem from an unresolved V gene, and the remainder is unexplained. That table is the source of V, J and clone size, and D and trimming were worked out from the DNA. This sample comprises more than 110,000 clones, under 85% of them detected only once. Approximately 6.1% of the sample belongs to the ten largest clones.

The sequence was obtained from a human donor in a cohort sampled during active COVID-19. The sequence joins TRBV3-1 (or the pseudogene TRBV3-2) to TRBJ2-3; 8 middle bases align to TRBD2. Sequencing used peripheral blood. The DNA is TGTGCCAGCAGCCCAGCCCGCGGGGGGACGGGGGATACGCAGTATTTT. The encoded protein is CASSPARGGTGDTQYF.